The 28 T cell receptor beta chains in this list originate from one sample, sequenced in a study of siplizumab effects on memory and regulatory T cells. TCRdb keeps only in-frame clones here, not all; method: immunoSEQ multiplex PCR. The table has under 85,000 clones, roughly 88% seen once. The sample comprised Tregs sorted from blood. The receptors stem from a human donor in good health.

The rearrangement links TRBV30 to TRBJ2-1; TRBD2 aligns across 8 bases. The CDR3 runs 17 residues. Germline lookup yields CDR1 GTSNPN and CDR2 SVGIG (reference sequence). Germline trimming cut 0 bases from V and 9 bases from J; bases unmatched to any gene: 16. The CDR3 sequence: CAWSVGVIAGLAFEQFF. DNA of the CDR3: TGTGCCTGGAGTGTAGGCGTTATAGCGGGATTGGCCTTTGAGCAGTTCTTC.

This chain links TRBV19 with TRBJ1-1; 12 bases align to TRBD1. J lost 8 bases, V lost 5 bases, and 6 bases had no gene match. The CDR3 covers 14 residues. CDR1 and CDR2 (germline): LNHDA, SQIVND (reference sequence). The DNA of the CDR3 is TGTGCCAGTAGTCTAGGGACAGGGGGCGCGGAAGCTTTCTTT. Translation gives CASSLGTGGAEAFF.

V and J are TRBV4-2 and TRBJ2-1; 12 bases map to TRBD2. Germline-derived CDR1 and CDR2 are LGHNA and YNFKEQ. The CDR3 is 17 amino acids. After removal of 2 bases from V and 5 bases from J, the junction contained 7 bases not matched to a gene. For the CDR3, the DNA is TGTGCCAGCAGCCAAACCCGACTAGCGGGGGACCACAATGAGCAGTTCTTC. Its protein is CASSQTRLAGDHNEQFF.

This clone came up once. The chain employs TRBV30 and TRBJ2-7; D is perhaps TRBD1 or TRBD2 (5 bases each). The germline V gene encodes CDR1 GTSNPN and CDR2 SVGIG (reference sequence). With 6 bases removed from V and 3 bases from J, the gap between germline ends came to 18 bases. The CDR3 consists of 14 residues. This CDR3 reads CACRFLGDYYEQYF. CDR3 in DNA: TGTGCCTGCCGCTTCCTGGGGGATTACTACGAGCAGTACTTC.

J is TRBJ2-1 and V is TRBV27; D possibly corresponds to TRBD2 (5 bases). Germline CDR1 is MNHEY and CDR2 is SMNVEV (reference sequence). This CDR3 is built from 15 residues. V was pared by 8 bases and J by 5 bases, with 19 bases between. CDR3 in DNA: TGTGCCAGCCTCCCCGCGGGCTCCCCGAACAATGAGCAGTTCTTC. This translates into CASLPAGSPNNEQFF.

This clone was found a few times. The chain joins TRBV4-1 to TRBJ2-7, with TRBD1 matching 7 bases. Per the germline V gene, CDR1 is MGHRA and CDR2 is YSYEKL. The V and J ends lost 0 bases and 0 bases, in that order; junction bases with no gene match: 8. The CDR3 extends over 17 amino acids. CDR3 nucleotide sequence: TGCGCCAGCAGCCAAGATCTCGCCAGGGGGTACTCCTACGAGCAGTACTTC. Its translation: CASSQDLARGYSYEQYF.

This clone was observed a single time. This chain joins TRBV9 and TRBJ2-7; 7 bases fit TRBD1. The V gene's germline CDR1 is SGDLS and CDR2 YYNGEE. The V segment lost 0 bases and the J segment 3 bases; nucleotides outside the gene matches: 6. This CDR3 spans 15 amino acids. CDR3 nucleotide sequence: TGTGCCAGCAGCGTAGCAGGGGGTTCAAGCTACGAGCAGTACTTC. Its protein is CASSVAGGSSYEQYF. Filled out from reference TRBV9 and TRBJ2-7, the complete variable domain reads DSGVTQTPKHLITATGQRVTLRCSPRSGDLSVYWYQQSLDQGLQFLIQYYNGEERAKGNILERFSAQQFPDLHSELNLSSLELGDSALYFCASSVAGGSSYEQYFGPGTRLTVT.

V and J are TRBV30 and TRBJ2-1; D unresolved. CDR1 and CDR2 (germline): GTSNPN, SVGIG (reference sequence). V was clipped by 1 base and J by 6 bases, with 10 bases between them. CDR3 length equals 13 residues. The CDR3 nucleotides read TGTGCCTGGAGTGGGACCCGAACCAATGAGCAGTTCTTC. It is translated as CAWSGTRTNEQFF.

The rearrangement links TRBV30 to TRBJ2-1; TRBD1 agrees at 9 bases. The trim removed 0 bases at V and 10 bases at J, leaving 7 bases unmatched. The CDR3 contains 14 residues. In germline, CDR1 is GTSNPN, CDR2 SVGIG (reference sequence). The CDR3 DNA reads as TGTGCCTGGAGTGTACAGGGGGCGCTGGTAGAGCAGTTCTTC. It is translated as CAWSVQGALVEQFF.

The chain links TRBV2 to TRBJ1-5; 8 nucleotides line up with TRBD1. Trimming at V came to 7 bases and at J to 5 bases, leaving 13 bases not matched to a gene. Germline V gives CDR1 SNHLY, CDR2 FYNNEI. This CDR3 is 16 amino acids long. CDR3 residues: CASKSSQDRVYQPQHF. DNA of the CDR3: TGTGCCAGCAAGAGTTCCCAGGACAGGGTTTATCAGCCCCAGCATTTT.

This chain connects TRBV11-2 to TRBJ2-7, with TRBD2 identical over 9 bases. V trimming: 3 bases; J trimming: 0 bases; junction bases outside the gene matches: 6. The CDR3 is 16 residues long. Germline V gene lookup returns CDR1 SGHAT and CDR2 FQNNGV. The CDR3 here is CASSFSGGFYSYEQYF. CDR3 in DNA: TGTGCCAGCAGCTTTAGCGGGGGATTTTACTCCTACGAGCAGTACTTC.

This clone was recorded a few times. The chain has TRBV5-1 and TRBJ2-3; 11 bases are shared with TRBD2. CDR1 is SGHRS, CDR2 YFSETQ, per germline. After removal of 2 bases from V and 1 base from J, the junction contained 0 bases not matched to a gene. This CDR3 spans 15 amino acids. In nucleotides, the CDR3 is TGCGCCAGCAGCTTTAGCGGGGGGGGCACAGATACGCAGTATTTT. Translating gives CASSFSGGGTDTQYF.

The chain employs TRBV7-3 and TRBJ2-1; D ambiguous. V lost 2 bases and J lost 10, with 6 bases in between. Per germline, CDR1 SGHTA and CDR2 FQGTGA. The CDR3 spans 11 residues. Here the CDR3 DNA reads TGTGCCAGCAGCTTAGGCGAGGAGCAGTTCTTC. Protein: CASSLGEEQFF.

The V and J genes are TRBV19 and TRBJ1-1; possible D gene TRBD1, 6 bases. Trimming stripped 4 bases from V and 0 bases from J, with 15 bases between. The V gene's germline CDR1 is LNHDA and CDR2 SQIVND (reference sequence). The CDR3 loop spans 16 amino acids. CDR3 residues: CASSKQGRSMNTEAFF. CDR3 nucleotide sequence: TGTGCCAGTAGTAAACAGGGACGGTCGATGAACACTGAAGCTTTCTTT.

The CDR3 nucleotides are TGTGCCAGCAGCCAGGGACAGGGCAATCAGCCCCAGCATTTT. Translating gives CASSQGQGNQPQHF. V is TRBV7-9 and J is TRBJ1-5; 8 nucleotides agree with TRBD1. The V segment lost 5 bases and the J segment 2 bases; nucleotides outside the gene matches: 2. CDR1 is SEHNR and CDR2 is FQNEAQ in the germline V gene (reference sequence). The CDR3 contains 14 residues. The full variable domain, rest sourced from reference TRBV7-9 and TRBJ1-5, is DTGVSQNPRHKITKRGQNVTFRCDPISEHNRLYWYRQTLGQGPEFLTYFQNEAQLEKSRLLSDRFSAERPKGSFSTLEIQRTEQGDSAMYLCASSQGQGNQPQHFGDGTRLSIL.

The chain is built from TRBV19 and TRBJ1-4; a weak D match, TRBD1 (6 bases). Germline lookup yields CDR1 LNHDA and CDR2 SQIVND (reference sequence). CDR3 length: 16 residues. Trimming took off 3 bases at V and 0 bases at J, with 11 bases between the two ends. CDR3 in DNA: TGTGCCAGTAGTATGTTACGGGACACAACTAATGAAAAACTGTTTTTT. This gives the protein CASSMLRDTTNEKLFF.

The chain has TRBV5-6 and TRBJ2-5, with 9 bases that match TRBD2. The germline CDR1 and CDR2 sequences are SGHDT and YYEEEE. The CDR3 length is 16 residues. V shed 0 bases, J shed 5 bases, and the junction held 8 bases outside the gene matches. CDR3 in DNA: TGTGCCAGCAGCTTGGGCAGCCTAGCGGGATACGAGACCCAGTACTTC. Amino acid sequence: CASSLGSLAGYETQYF.

V is TRBV7-8 and J is TRBJ2-7; D might be TRBD2 (6 bases). Germline V CDR1 and CDR2: SGHVS, FQNEAQ. The CDR3 has 16 amino acids. Trimming stripped 2 bases from V and 3 bases from J, with 17 bases between. In DNA form, the CDR3 reads TGTGCCAGCAGCTTACGCGATATGGTCGGGGGCTACGAGCAGTACTTC. Translating it yields CASSLRDMVGGYEQYF. Full variable domain (remainder filled in from reference TRBV7-8 and TRBJ2-7): GAGVSQSPRYKVAKRGQDVALRCDPISGHVSLFWYQQALGQGPEFLTYFQNEAQLDKSGLPSDRFFAERPEGSVSTLKIQRTQQEDSAVYLCASSLRDMVGGYEQYFGPGTRLTVT.

V is TRBV7-2 and J is TRBJ2-5; 15 bases line up with TRBD2. V shed 5 bases, J shed 5 bases, and the junction held 3 bases outside the gene matches. CDR3 length equals 15 residues. CDR1 is SGHTA, CDR2 FQGNSA, per germline. The CDR3 loop reads CASSAGLAGGETQYF. CDR3 DNA sequence: TGTGCCAGCAGCGCCGGACTAGCGGGAGGGGAGACCCAGTACTTC.

As to this clone: This CDR3 is also generated by other DNA sequences in the sample. The chain joins TRBV5-1 to TRBJ2-5; D not resolved. From germline, CDR1 is SGHRS and CDR2 YFSETQ. CDR3 length equals 11 residues. Trimming left V 4 bases short and J 3 bases short, with 4 bases between. DNA for the CDR3: TGCGCCAGCAGCCTTGAAGAGACCCAGTACTTC. Translated, it gives CASSLEETQYF. The variable domain in full, with the rest retrieved from reference TRBV5-1 and TRBJ2-5, is KAGVTQTPRYLIKTRGQQVTLSCSPISGHRSVSWYQQTPGQGLQFLFEYFSETQRNKGNFPGRFSGRQFSNSRSEMNVSTLELGDSALYLCASSLEETQYFGPGTRLLVL.

The rearrangement uses TRBV6-5 and TRBJ1-1; no reliable D call. The CDR3 contains 14 residues. From germline, CDR1 is MNHEY and CDR2 SVGAGI. Trimming cost V 2 bases and J 0 bases, with 7 bases left between them. DNA for the CDR3: TGTGCCAGCAGTTACGTCGGGATGAACACTGAAGCTTTCTTT. This encodes CASSYVGMNTEAFF.

This rearrangement joins TRBV7-9 to TRBJ2-3; 8 nucleotides line up with TRBD2. Per germline, CDR1 SEHNR and CDR2 FQNEAQ (reference sequence). J was trimmed by 3 bases and V by 5 bases; bases with no gene match: 4. The CDR3 length is 14 residues. The CDR3 here is CASSQSGRTDTQYF. In DNA form, the CDR3 reads TGTGCCAGCAGCCAGAGCGGGAGAACAGATACGCAGTATTTT.

The rearrangement uses TRBV29-1 and TRBJ2-7; no clear D gene. This CDR3 comprises 11 residues. Per germline, CDR1 SQVTM and CDR2 ANQGSEA. V was shortened by 0 bases and J by 3 bases, with 3 bases between the two germline ends. CDR3 in DNA: TGCAGCGTTGAAGATCTCTACGAGCAGTACTTC. Translated, it gives CSVEDLYEQYF.

The chain has TRBV6-5 and TRBJ2-5, with a weak D call TRBD1 (6 bases). Trimming removed 4 bases at V and 3 bases at J, with 12 bases between. The CDR3 has 14 residues. Germline V gene sequence: CDR1 MNHEY, CDR2 SVGAGI. The CDR3 DNA follows: TGTGCCAGCAGTTTCAGGGGCCTTGAAGAGACCCAGTACTTC. Protein: CASSFRGLEETQYF.

The gene calls are TRBV6-5 and TRBJ1-4; 7 bases align to TRBD1. Germline V gene sequence: CDR1 MNHEY, CDR2 SVGAGI. The CDR3 covers 15 residues. V dropped 0 bases and J dropped 8; count of bases not matched to a gene: 6. The CDR3 sequence is CASSYSVGQAEKLFF. The CDR3 nucleotides read TGTGCCAGCAGTTACTCGGTAGGACAGGCCGAAAAACTGTTTTTT.

The chain employs TRBV6-6 and TRBJ2-7, with no clear D. The CDR3 is made up of 13 amino acids. V was clipped by 2 bases and J by 7 bases, with 12 bases between them. Germline V gene sequence: CDR1 MNHNY, CDR2 SVGAGI (reference sequence). The CDR3 is CASSYPGEREQYF. In nucleotides, the CDR3 is TGTGCCAGCAGTTACCCGGGTGAACGGGAGCAGTACTTC.

This chain uses TRBV5-1 with TRBJ2-2, with a weak D call TRBD1 (6 bases). The V end was cut by 5 bases, the J end by 3 bases, with 14 bases between. CDR1 and CDR2 (germline): SGHRS, YFSETQ. The CDR3 runs 15 residues. In DNA form, the CDR3 reads TGCGCCAGCAGGTTTCGGCCAGGGGACACCGGGGAGCTGTTTTTT. This translates into CASRFRPGDTGELFF.

The chain uses TRBV6-5 and TRBJ2-3; 7 nucleotides match TRBD2. The germline V gene has CDR1 MNHEY and CDR2 SVGAGI. The CDR3 is made up of 14 amino acids. The J segment lost 8 bases and the V segment lost 6 bases, leaving 11 bases of the junction unmatched. The CDR3 bases are TGTGCCAGCAGCCGGGACTATCTCCTCTCTACGCAGTATTTT. This translates into CASSRDYLLSTQYF.